Included here is one T cell receptor beta chain sequence, with context. The source of the sample is a study of OX40 agonist ivuxolimab in advanced cancers. Study as a whole: Dose-escalation patients had hepatocellular carcinoma, melanoma, renal cell or head and neck cancer. Previous treatment with anti-PD-1, anti-PD-L1 or anti-CTLA-4 therapy was allowed; about 40% had received some.

This CDR3 contains 13 residues. V lost 4 bases, J lost 2 bases, and 3 bases stayed unmatched. Germline assignment: CDR1 SGHNT and CDR2 YYREEE (reference sequence). The method was immunoSEQ multiplex PCR; TCRdb's version includes in-frame clones alone and lacks a portion of them. The table lists approximately 63,000 clones, 80% to 90% of them singletons, with roughly 1.2% in the top ten. Sample: CD4+ or CD8+ T cells sorted from blood, taken in a trial of the OX40 agonist ivuxolimab. The sequence came from an adult with an advanced solid tumor such as melanoma, head and neck, liver or kidney cancer. The genes are TRBV5-4 and TRBJ2-7, with 7 bases fitting TRBD1. CDR3 sequence: CASSLQGAYEQYF. The CDR3 DNA is TGTGCCAGCAGCCTGCAGGGGGCCTACGAGCAGTACTTC.